The clone carrying this T cell receptor beta chain is medium-sized by share. The target antigen is unknown. 13 Jbeta primers and 60 Vbeta primers were used for the PCR. Some clones are missing from TCRdb's copy, which holds only in-frame ones; the method was immunoSEQ multiplex PCR. The sample comprises roughly 200,000 clones, roughly 79% of which are singletons, and under 2% rests with the top ten. CDR1 and CDR2 (germline): MNHEY, SVGAGI. This CDR3 spans 16 amino acids. Trimming left V 4 bases short and J 3 bases short, with 18 bases between. The data were obtained in a study of cytomegalovirus exposure and HLA in healthy donors. The study, taken as a whole, reports: DRB1 had the most TCR associations and HLA-C the fewest, a later analysis found, with rates varying by HLA locus. Sequencing depth across donors, presence/absence analyses assumed, was roughly uniform.

The TCR was taken from a man aged 30-40 years in good health and CMV-seronegative. The chain carries TRBV6-5 and TRBJ1-1; D might be TRBD1 (5 bases). Sequenced material: PBMCs. The CDR3 protein is CASSSRAVLRDTEAFF. Written as DNA, the CDR3 is TGTGCCAGCAGTTCCAGGGCCGTTTTACGAGACACTGAAGCTTTCTTT.